A selection of T cell receptor beta chains follows, all from one sample in a study of blood T cell repertoires in COVID-19. The protocol was immunoSEQ multiplex PCR, while the TCRdb copy is restricted to in-frame clones and leaves out a portion. In the table there are about 280,000 clones, 70% to 90% of which are singletons. The sample was peripheral blood. Receptors were obtained from a woman aged 70-85 years with COVID-19, enrolled during active disease. Both conserved end residues are part of each CDR3. The D gene is left open where the match is weak. Size is stated for part of the rows, as once, few or many counts, or as a class when the clone is expanded.

J gene: TRBJ2-1
V gene: TRBV3-1/TRBV3-2
D gene: TRBD2
clone size: -
CDR3 protein: CASSQVGGANEQFF
CDR3 DNA: TGTGCCAGCAGCCAAGTCGGGGGGGCCAATGAGCAGTTCTTC

J gene: TRBJ1-3
V gene: TRBV4-1
D gene: -
clone size: -
CDR3 protein: CASSQDPGNTIYF
CDR3 DNA: TGCGCCAGCAGCCAAGATCCGGGAAACACCATATATTTT

J gene: TRBJ1-2
V gene: TRBV5-1
D gene: -
clone size: -
CDR3 protein: CASSFSQATYYGYTF
CDR3 DNA: TGCGCCAGCAGCTTTTCACAGGCAACTTACTATGGCTACACCTTC

J gene: TRBJ2-7
V gene: TRBV6-5
D gene: -
clone size: -
CDR3 protein: CASSYQSQGGSYEQYF
CDR3 DNA: TGTGCCAGCAGTTACCAATCCCAGGGCGGATCCTACGAGCAGTACTTC

J gene: TRBJ2-1
V gene: TRBV19
D gene: TRBD2
clone size: -
CDR3 protein: CASSIGAGGPYNEQFF
CDR3 DNA: TGTGCCAGTAGTATAGGGGCGGGGGGACCGTACAATGAGCAGTTCTTC

J gene: TRBJ2-7
V gene: TRBV11-2
D gene: -
clone size: few
CDR3 protein: CASSLAGQWGYF
CDR3 DNA: TGTGCCAGCAGCTTAGCTGGACAGTGGGGGTACTTC

J gene: TRBJ1-1
V gene: TRBV11-2
D gene: -
clone size: few
CDR3 protein: CASSFSQEAFF
CDR3 DNA: TGTGCCAGCAGCTTTTCCCAGGAAGCTTTCTTT

J gene: TRBJ2-7
V gene: TRBV27
D gene: TRBD1
clone size: once
CDR3 protein: CASSSRTGESYEQYF
CDR3 DNA: TGTGCCAGCAGTTCCCGGACAGGGGAGAGCTACGAGCAGTACTTC

J gene: TRBJ1-1
V gene: TRBV28
D gene: -
clone size: -
CDR3 protein: CASSLKGAEAFF
CDR3 DNA: TGTGCCAGCAGTTTAAAGGGAGCTGAAGCTTTCTTT

J gene: TRBJ1-4
V gene: TRBV10-2
D gene: -
clone size: -
CDR3 protein: CASRDSQITTNEKLFF
CDR3 DNA: TGCGCCAGCAGAGACAGCCAGATAACAACTAATGAAAAACTGTTTTTT

J gene: TRBJ2-1
V gene: TRBV7-2
D gene: -
clone size: -
CDR3 protein: CASSLVSYNEQFF
CDR3 DNA: TGTGCCAGCAGCTTAGTATCCTACAATGAGCAGTTCTTC

J gene: TRBJ2-5
V gene: TRBV28
D gene: TRBD2
clone size: -
CDR3 protein: CASSPGGLAGLLETQYF
CDR3 DNA: TGTGCCAGCAGTCCCGGGGGACTAGCGGGCTTATTGGAGACCCAGTACTTC

J gene: TRBJ1-4
V gene: TRBV24-1
D gene: TRBD1
clone size: -
CDR3 protein: CATSDPGTGKEKLFF
CDR3 DNA: TGTGCCACCAGTGATCCCGGGACAGGGAAGGAAAAACTGTTTTTT

J gene: TRBJ1-1
V gene: TRBV6-5
D gene: -
clone size: few
CDR3 protein: CASGKGYTEAFF
CDR3 DNA: TGTGCCAGCGGAAAGGGGTACACTGAAGCTTTCTTT

J gene: TRBJ2-2
V gene: TRBV18
D gene: -
clone size: -
CDR3 protein: CASSPQQGNTGELFF
CDR3 DNA: TGTGCCAGCTCACCACAACAGGGGAACACCGGGGAGCTGTTTTTT

J gene: TRBJ2-2
V gene: TRBV7-2
D gene: -
clone size: -
CDR3 protein: CASSPWTANTGELFF
CDR3 DNA: TGTGCCAGCAGCCCCTGGACAGCGAACACCGGGGAGCTGTTTTTT

J gene: TRBJ2-3
V gene: TRBV3-1/TRBV3-2
D gene: TRBD2
clone size: -
CDR3 protein: CASSQYNPGGGRDTQYF
CDR3 DNA: TGTGCCAGCAGCCAATATAATCCCGGCGGGGGGCGAGATACGCAGTATTTT

J gene: TRBJ2-7
V gene: TRBV29-1
D gene: TRBD1
clone size: once
CDR3 protein: CSVDKGAGDEQYF
CDR3 DNA: TGCAGCGTTGATAAGGGGGCGGGCGACGAGCAGTACTTC

J gene: TRBJ1-5
V gene: TRBV6-2/TRBV6-3
D gene: -
clone size: -
CDR3 protein: CASSRTSNQPQHF
CDR3 DNA: TGTGCCAGCAGCCGGACATCCAATCAGCCCCAGCATTTT

J gene: TRBJ1-6
V gene: TRBV23-1
D gene: TRBD1
clone size: -
CDR3 protein: CASGQGRWDNSPLHF
CDR3 DNA: TGCGCCAGCGGACAGGGAAGGTGGGATAATTCACCCCTCCACTTT

J gene: TRBJ2-7
V gene: TRBV6-5
D gene: TRBD1
clone size: -
CDR3 protein: CAGGDRGLSYEQYF
CDR3 DNA: TGTGCCGGCGGGGACAGGGGGCTGTCCTACGAGCAGTACTTC

J gene: TRBJ1-6
V gene: TRBV9
D gene: TRBD1
clone size: -
CDR3 protein: CASSEGQGAGYNSPLHF
CDR3 DNA: TGTGCCAGCAGCGAAGGACAGGGGGCCGGATATAATTCACCCCTCCACTTT

J gene: TRBJ1-4
V gene: TRBV9
D gene: -
clone size: -
CDR3 protein: CASSVAPGVDEKLFF
CDR3 DNA: TGTGCCAGCAGCGTAGCTCCAGGGGTGGATGAAAAACTGTTTTTT

J gene: TRBJ1-1
V gene: TRBV5-1
D gene: -
clone size: once
CDR3 protein: CASSLDSGSGSAFF
CDR3 DNA: TGCGCCAGCAGCTTGGACAGTGGAAGTGGTTCGGCTTTCTTT

J gene: TRBJ1-5
V gene: TRBV30
D gene: -
clone size: once
CDR3 protein: CAWSGGGGFNQPQHF
CDR3 DNA: TGTGCCTGGAGTGGTGGGGGAGGGTTCAATCAGCCCCAGCATTTT

J gene: TRBJ2-7
V gene: TRBV13
D gene: -
clone size: -
CDR3 protein: CASSTRSRTANPYEQYF
CDR3 DNA: TGTGCCAGCAGCACCCGCTCCAGGACAGCGAATCCCTACGAGCAGTACTTC

J gene: TRBJ2-7
V gene: TRBV27
D gene: -
clone size: -
CDR3 protein: CASSLYPKRPSSYEQYF
CDR3 DNA: TGTGCCAGCAGTTTATACCCGAAGCGTCCTAGCTCCTACGAGCAGTACTTC

J gene: TRBJ2-3
V gene: TRBV9
D gene: TRBD2
clone size: -
CDR3 protein: CASSGTSSSGTQYF
CDR3 DNA: TGTGCCAGCAGCGGGACTAGCTCCTCAGGGACGCAGTATTTT

J gene: TRBJ1-3
V gene: TRBV30
D gene: -
clone size: -
CDR3 protein: CAWRYSGNTIYF
CDR3 DNA: TGTGCCTGGAGGTATTCTGGAAACACCATATATTTT

J gene: TRBJ2-7
V gene: TRBV24-1
D gene: TRBD1
clone size: -
CDR3 protein: CATSDPGTGEQYF
CDR3 DNA: TGTGCCACCAGTGATCCCGGGACAGGCGAGCAGTACTTC

J gene: TRBJ2-3
V gene: TRBV28
D gene: -
clone size: -
CDR3 protein: CASSLEGGTDTQYF
CDR3 DNA: TGTGCCAGCAGCCTCGAGGGGGGCACAGATACGCAGTATTTT

J gene: TRBJ1-1
V gene: TRBV5-6
D gene: TRBD1
clone size: -
CDR3 protein: CASRDSRGLTEAFF
CDR3 DNA: TGTGCCAGCAGGGATAGCAGGGGGCTCACTGAAGCTTTCTTT

J gene: TRBJ2-7
V gene: TRBV27
D gene: -
clone size: -
CDR3 protein: CASGRGPSYEQYF
CDR3 DNA: TGTGCCAGCGGGCGGGGGCCCTCCTACGAGCAGTACTTC

J gene: TRBJ1-1
V gene: TRBV19
D gene: -
clone size: -
CDR3 protein: CASSTQSTGSTEAFF
CDR3 DNA: TGTGCCAGTAGTACCCAAAGTACAGGGAGCACTGAAGCTTTCTTT

J gene: TRBJ2-1
V gene: TRBV6-2/TRBV6-3
D gene: TRBD2
clone size: -
CDR3 protein: CASSTQRGSYNEQFF
CDR3 DNA: TGTGCCAGCAGTACCCAGCGGGGATCATACAATGAGCAGTTCTTC

J gene: TRBJ1-1
V gene: TRBV6-5
D gene: TRBD1
clone size: -
CDR3 protein: CASSPGQGWPFF
CDR3 DNA: TGTGCCAGCAGTCCCGGACAGGGTTGGCCTTTCTTT

J gene: TRBJ1-3
V gene: TRBV4-1
D gene: -
clone size: -
CDR3 protein: CASSQGPGADTIYF
CDR3 DNA: TGCGCCAGCAGCCAAGGTCCAGGGGCCGACACCATATATTTT

J gene: TRBJ2-1
V gene: TRBV6-6
D gene: TRBD2
clone size: -
CDR3 protein: CASSYGGGASEQFF
CDR3 DNA: TGTGCCAGCAGTTACGGCGGGGGGGCCAGTGAGCAGTTCTTC

J gene: TRBJ2-3
V gene: TRBV7-2
D gene: TRBD2
clone size: -
CDR3 protein: CASSPKGLAGGQGYTQYF
CDR3 DNA: TGTGCCAGCAGCCCCAAAGGCCTAGCGGGGGGGCAGGGGTATACGCAGTATTTT

J gene: TRBJ2-7
V gene: TRBV12-3/TRBV12-4
D gene: TRBD1
clone size: -
CDR3 protein: CASRPSTGRQYF
CDR3 DNA: TGTGCCAGCAGACCCTCGACAGGGAGGCAGTACTTC

J gene: TRBJ1-5
V gene: TRBV28
D gene: TRBD1
clone size: -
CDR3 protein: CTSSLDRGVSQPQHF
CDR3 DNA: TGTACCAGCAGTTTGGACAGGGGTGTTAGTCAGCCCCAGCATTTT

J gene: TRBJ1-2
V gene: TRBV28
D gene: TRBD1
clone size: -
CDR3 protein: CASTLLGTGNGYTF
CDR3 DNA: TGTGCCAGCACCTTACTCGGGACAGGGAATGGCTACACCTTC

J gene: TRBJ2-1
V gene: TRBV5-1
D gene: -
clone size: -
CDR3 protein: CASSFGAEDNEQFF
CDR3 DNA: TGCGCCAGCAGCTTTGGGGCCGAAGACAATGAGCAGTTCTTC

J gene: TRBJ1-1
V gene: TRBV27
D gene: -
clone size: once
CDR3 protein: CASGGGTEAFF
CDR3 DNA: TGTGCCAGCGGGGGAGGGACTGAAGCTTTCTTT

J gene: TRBJ1-4
V gene: TRBV11-2
D gene: -
clone size: -
CDR3 protein: CASSLDREGGKLFF
CDR3 DNA: TGTGCCAGCAGCTTAGATAGGGAGGGGGGAAAACTGTTTTTT

J gene: TRBJ2-7
V gene: TRBV7-3
D gene: -
clone size: -
CDR3 protein: CASSLSAGEQYF
CDR3 DNA: TGTGCCAGCAGCTTAAGTGCCGGCGAGCAGTACTTC

J gene: TRBJ2-7
V gene: TRBV4-3
D gene: -
clone size: -
CDR3 protein: CASSHSIGQGLYEQYF
CDR3 DNA: TGCGCCAGCAGCCATTCAATTGGCCAGGGGCTTTACGAGCAGTACTTC

J gene: TRBJ1-1
V gene: TRBV6-5
D gene: -
clone size: -
CDR3 protein: CASRVGTEAFF
CDR3 DNA: TGTGCCAGCCGGGTCGGGACTGAAGCTTTCTTT

J gene: TRBJ2-3
V gene: TRBV5-1
D gene: -
clone size: -
CDR3 protein: CASSLQFITDTQYF
CDR3 DNA: TGCGCCAGCAGCTTGCAGTTCATCACAGATACGCAGTATTTT

J gene: TRBJ1-5
V gene: TRBV27
D gene: TRBD1
clone size: -
CDR3 protein: CASSGGGQAYSNQPQHF
CDR3 DNA: TGTGCCAGCAGCGGTGGGGGACAGGCTTATAGCAATCAGCCCCAGCATTTT